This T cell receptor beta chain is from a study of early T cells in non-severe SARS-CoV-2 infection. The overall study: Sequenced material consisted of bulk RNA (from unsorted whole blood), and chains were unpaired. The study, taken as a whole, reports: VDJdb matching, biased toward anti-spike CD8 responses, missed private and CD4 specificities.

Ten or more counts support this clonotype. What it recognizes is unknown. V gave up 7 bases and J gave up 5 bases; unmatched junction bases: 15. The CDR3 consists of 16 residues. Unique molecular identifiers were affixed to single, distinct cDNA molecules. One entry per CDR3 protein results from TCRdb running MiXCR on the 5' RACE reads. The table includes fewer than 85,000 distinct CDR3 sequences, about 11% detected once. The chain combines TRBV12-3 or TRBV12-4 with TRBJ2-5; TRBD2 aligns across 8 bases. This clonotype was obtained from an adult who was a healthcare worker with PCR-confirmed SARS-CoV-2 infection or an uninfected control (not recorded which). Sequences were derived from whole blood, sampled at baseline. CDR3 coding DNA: TGTGCCAGCACGATTGGTGGAGCTAGCGGGTGGGAGACCCAGTACTTC. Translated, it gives CASTIGGASGWETQYF.